This T cell receptor (beta chain) was captured by sequencing in a study of blood T cell repertoires in COVID-19 (dated by TCRdb to the early 2020s). Regarding the research as a whole: Samples from collaborators originated in the United States, Italy and Spain and spanned both the acute and convalescent phases of COVID-19. The material from the prospective study consisted of cDNA or gDNA derived from T cells, B-cell-depleted T cells, or PBMCs. Subjects who had been exposed to COVID-19, were actively infected with it, or had recovered from it provided the deeply sampled blood TCRbeta repertoires that made up the dataset. A freely available public database, intended as a resource for researchers studying the immune response to SARS-CoV-2, is where the repertoires were released. Samples were obtained from the ongoing ImmuneRACE study (first 160 participants) and from 950 to 1,500 subjects provided by 6 global collaborators. Sample metadata almost always included a de-identified subject ID, COVID-19 status, age in years and sex. HLA class I and class II types, where available, came from metadata supplied by the sample provider rather than from assay-based typing.

Comment on this clone: The clone's antigen remains unknown. No quality values exist for individual bases; no much larger clone is one base distant.

TCRbeta CDR3 regions were amplified from genomic DNA using the immunoSEQ Assay, a bias-controlled multiplex PCR. The study's own analysis went as follows. The number of nucleated cells in each sample was estimated from the amplification of reference gene primers within the assay. To quantify the absolute abundance of each unique TCRbeta CDR3 rearrangement, sequence reads were collapsed and filtered. Productive Simpson clonality was computed per sample as the square root of Simpson's diversity index over productive rearrangements. As stored in TCRdb, this immuneACCESS dataset retains in-frame rearrangements with V and J assigned. A fraction of the clones does not appear; measured against another copy, unresolved V genes explain less than half of the discrepancy, and the remainder lacks a known reason. Clone size and the V and J calls come from that table; the DNA yielded D and trimming. This sample is represented by under 250,000 clones; roughly four fifths of them were singletons. About 3.6% of the sample is in the top ten clones.

According to the germline V gene, CDR1 reads MNHNS and CDR2 reads SASEGT. The CDR3, cysteine through phenylalanine, is 14 amino acids long. The only DNA kept is the CDR3, 42 bases in frame from the first base. Deletion took 0 bases off V and 8 bases off J, with a span of 13 bases between the germline ends. The full study reports these points: Clinical and demographic metadata were provided uncurated, with the amount varying by source and participant.

Participants in the prospective study were aged roughly 18 to 100 years, lived in 20 to 30 United States geographic areas, and enrolled through a virtual design. Cohort assignment in the prospective study relied on participant-reported clinical history from a screening survey and a study questionnaire. Exposed participants had been in contact, within 2 weeks of entering the study, with a person who had a PCR-confirmed or clinician-diagnosed case of COVID-19. In the prospective study, mobile phlebotomists collected whole blood, serum and a nasopharyngeal or oropharyngeal swab from each participant. Participants in the prospective study had the option to provide additional blood draws and questionnaires over a 2-month period. Before DNA extraction, prospective study blood samples were shipped either frozen or at room temperature.

This chain is built from TRBV6-1 and TRBJ1-2; no D gene call is confident. This TCR came from a woman aged 40 to 49 who had been exposed to COVID-19. Sequencing input: PBMCs or T cells enriched from blood (not recorded which). The DNA sequence reads TGTGCCAGCAGTGAAGCCGGTAGGGAGAGGGGCTACACCTTC. Its protein reads: CASSEAGRERGYTF.